This T cell receptor beta chain derives from a study of T cell repertoires in cytomegalovirus infection. Study information: Public TCR beta signature analysis indicated the presence of both CMV infection and matching HLA type. Findings and caveats of the study: Adding up the frequency of public TCR beta families identified people who carried CMV plus the relevant HLA. CMV-specific TCR beta clonotypes restricted by HLA-C dominated the ex vivo response.

A remark on this clonotype: Its antigen is not known.

Via MiXCR, TCRdb re-called the reads, giving one row per CDR3 protein. The data contain 480,000 or so distinct CDR3 sequences, about 11% of them singletons. Trimming pared 2 bases from V and 4 bases from J, leaving 5 bases between. The CDR3 sequence is 12 residues long. CDR1 and CDR2 from the germline V gene are MDHEN and SYDVKM. This TCR came from a human donor in good health (CMV status not recorded). Some clones in this sample may be carry-over from other donors' samples. Source material: PBMCs. This chain links TRBV28 with TRBJ1-1; D unclear. CDR3 loop: CASSLRTTEAFF. In DNA, the CDR3 is TGTGCCAGCAGTTTAAGGACCACTGAAGCTTTCTTT.